Only one count was recorded for the clone carrying this T cell receptor (beta chain). This entry comes from a study of blood T cell repertoires in COVID-19. Study in general: The United States, Italy and Spain provided the acute and convalescent COVID-19 samples. T cells, B-cell-depleted T cells, or PBMCs provided the cDNA or gDNA that served as material.

TCRdb's copy holds only in-frame clones and misses some; the assay was immunoSEQ multiplex PCR. The sample carries around 73,000 clones, 82% recorded once. The sequence derives from a woman aged 60-75 years with acute or convalescent COVID-19. Sequencing was performed on peripheral blood.

The CDR3 DNA is TGTGCCAGCAGGACAGGGTCCGAGACTAGCGGGAGGTCCTACAATGAGCAGTTCTTC. This gives the protein CASRTGSETSGRSYNEQFF. This chain joins TRBV2 and TRBJ2-1, with TRBD2 matching 13 bases. The CDR3 runs 19 residues. The germline CDR1 and CDR2 sequences are SNHLY and FYNNEI. V was clipped by 6 bases and J by 1 base; unmatched bases: 12. Looking up the rest from reference TRBV2 and TRBJ2-1 gives the full variable domain: EPEVTQTPSHQVTQMGQEVILRCVPISNHLYFYWYRQILGQKVEFLVSFYNNEISEKSEIFDDQFSVERPDGSNFTLKIRSTKLEDSAMYFCASRTGSETSGRSYNEQFFGPGTRLTVL.